These 30 T cell receptor beta chains were all obtained from the same sample, sequenced in a study of OX40 agonist ivuxolimab in advanced cancers. TCRdb keeps only in-frame clones here, not all; method: immunoSEQ multiplex PCR. Here the sample spans some 100,000 clones, roughly 84% being singletons. Specimen: CD4+ or CD8+ T cells sorted from blood, collected in a trial of the OX40 agonist ivuxolimab. All receptors derive from an adult with an advanced solid tumor such as melanoma, head and neck, liver or kidney cancer.

The V call is TRBV7-2, the J call TRBJ2-5; D is uncertain. This CDR3 spans 14 amino acids. Germline V lookup: CDR1 SGHTA, CDR2 FQGNSA. The V and J ends lost 4 bases and 5 bases respectively, with 14 bases between them. This CDR3 reads CASSSDHSRETQYF. For the CDR3, the DNA is TGTGCCAGCAGCTCCGACCACTCGAGGGAGACCCAGTACTTC.

The V gene is TRBV5-4, the J gene TRBJ2-3; D is tentatively TRBD1 or TRBD2 (6 bases each). The V gene lost 9 bases and the J gene lost 0 bases, with 17 bases spanning the gap. Germline V CDR1 and CDR2: SGHNT, YYREEE (reference sequence). CDR3 length: 15 residues. The CDR3 region is CANSRAGGSTDTQYF. The CDR3 DNA reads as TGTGCCAACTCCCGGGCCGGGGGCAGCACAGATACGCAGTATTTT.

This chain joins TRBV2 and TRBJ2-1, with 8 bases fitting TRBD2. CDR3 length: 15 amino acids. CDR1 is SNHLY, CDR2 FYNNEI, per germline. V shed 8 bases and J 6 bases; nucleotides not matched to a gene: 12. The CDR3 nucleotides are TGTGCCAGCGCCACCCGAGGAGCGGGGGTCAATGAGCAGTTCTTC. Protein product: CASATRGAGVNEQFF.

The chain is built from TRBV7-2 and TRBJ1-6, with TRBD1 matching 7 bases. This CDR3 spans 16 amino acids. V lost 1 base and J lost 6; bases outside the gene matches: 6. Looked up from germline, CDR1 is SGHTA and CDR2 is FQGNSA. CDR3: CASSLVNRGGNSPLHF. The DNA of the CDR3 is TGTGCCAGCAGCTTAGTCAACAGGGGAGGTAATTCACCCCTCCACTTT.

This chain connects TRBV5-1 to TRBJ2-5; D might be TRBD2 (6 bases). Germline values: CDR1 SGHRS, CDR2 YFSETQ. The CDR3 contains 16 residues. The germline V and J ends were trimmed by 4 bases and 2 bases, with 18 bases remaining between them. The CDR3 loop is CASSLGPAGKQETQYF. In DNA form, the CDR3 reads TGCGCCAGCAGCCTCGGACCGGCGGGGAAGCAAGAGACCCAGTACTTC.

The chain joins TRBV13 to TRBJ1-1; D may be TRBD1 (5 bases). V lost 5 bases to trimming and J lost 1 base, with 8 bases between them. Germline V lookup: CDR1 PRHDT, CDR2 FYEKMQ (reference sequence). The CDR3 is 13 residues long. CDR3 bases: TGTGCCAGCAGCGTCGACAGGAACACTGAAGCTTTCTTT. Its protein is CASSVDRNTEAFF.

V gene TRBV7-2 combines with J gene TRBJ2-2, with 9 bases matching TRBD1. Germline values: CDR1 SGHTA, CDR2 FQGNSA. The CDR3 length is 17 residues. V lost 5 bases, J lost 1 base, and 8 bases stayed unmatched. The CDR3: CASSTRTGAKNTGELFF. The CDR3 DNA is TGTGCCAGCAGCACCCGGACAGGGGCGAAGAACACCGGGGAGCTGTTTTTT.

The V gene is TRBV7-9, the J gene TRBJ2-7; D unresolved. V was shortened by 1 base and J by 3 bases, with 7 bases between the two germline ends. The CDR3 runs to 13 residues. Germline CDR1 and CDR2: SEHNR and FQNEAQ (reference sequence). The CDR3 DNA follows: TGTGCCAGCAGCTTAGGGCCCGGCTACGAGCAGTACTTC. It yields the protein CASSLGPGYEQYF. The variable domain in full, completed from reference TRBV7-9 and TRBJ2-7, reads DTGVSQNPRHKITKRGQNVTFRCDPISEHNRLYWYRQTLGQGPEFLTYFQNEAQLEKSRLLSDRFSAERPKGSFSTLEIQRTEQGDSAMYLCASSLGPGYEQYFGPGTRLTVT.

The chain is built from TRBV30 and TRBJ2-5; unclear D gene. Germline V CDR1 and CDR2: GTSNPN, SVGIG (reference sequence). V lost 0 bases to trimming and J lost 4 bases, with 9 bases between them. The CDR3 has 13 amino acids. DNA for the CDR3: TGTGCCTGGAGTGTAAGAGAACGAGAGACCCAGTACTTC. Its protein product is CAWSVRERETQYF.

The rearrangement links TRBV5-4 to TRBJ2-5; perhaps D is TRBD1 or TRBD2 (7 bases each). CDR3 length: 13 residues. Trimming shortened V by 3 bases and J by 5 bases, and 11 bases separated the two germline ends. Per germline, CDR1 SGHNT and CDR2 YYREEE (reference sequence). The CDR3, as DNA: TGTGCCAGCAGCTACCAGGGGGGGGAGACCCAGTACTTC. Translating gives CASSYQGGETQYF. The full variable domain, rest sourced from reference TRBV5-4 and TRBJ2-5, is ETGVTQSPTHLIKTRGQQVTLRCSSQSGHNTVSWYQQALGQGPQFIFQYYREEENGRGNFPPRFSGLQFPNYSSELNVNALELDDSALYLCASSYQGGETQYFGPGTRLLVL.

V is TRBV5-1 and J is TRBJ2-5; D gene uncertain. The CDR3 has 15 amino acids. Trimming removed 1 base at V and 7 bases at J, with 17 bases between. The germline CDR1 and CDR2 sequences are SGHRS and YFSETQ. Here the CDR3 reads CASSLRTDERGTQYF. The CDR3 bases are TGCGCCAGCAGCTTGAGGACGGATGAAAGAGGGACCCAGTACTTC. The full variable domain, rest sourced from reference TRBV5-1 and TRBJ2-5, is KAGVTQTPRYLIKTRGQQVTLSCSPISGHRSVSWYQQTPGQGLQFLFEYFSETQRNKGNFPGRFSGRQFSNSRSEMNVSTLELGDSALYLCASSLRTDERGTQYFGPGTRLLVL.

The chain joins TRBV6-5 to TRBJ1-1, with a possible D match to TRBD1 (5 bases). Germline V gene sequence: CDR1 MNHEY, CDR2 SVGAGI. With 6 bases removed from V and 5 bases from J, the gap between germline ends came to 19 bases. The CDR3 runs 15 residues. CDR3 sequence: CASRRPGVLRTEAFF. In DNA form, the CDR3 reads TGTGCCAGCAGGCGACCGGGGGTTCTTAGGACTGAAGCTTTCTTT.

V gene TRBV2 combines with J gene TRBJ2-5, with D possibly being TRBD1 or TRBD2 (5 bases each). Trimming pared 8 bases from V and 1 base from J, leaving 8 bases between. The V gene's germline CDR1 is SNHLY and CDR2 FYNNEI. The CDR3 is made up of 12 amino acids. In nucleotides, the CDR3 is TGTGCCAGCGGGGGTACCCAAGAGACCCAGTACTTC. Translating it yields CASGGTQETQYF.

This chain links TRBV6-5 with TRBJ2-1, with unresolved D. Per the germline V gene, CDR1 is MNHEY and CDR2 is SVGAGI. There are 14 residues in the CDR3. Trimming cost V 2 bases and J 0 bases, with 5 bases left between them. CDR3 amino acids: CASSYLHSYNEQFF. The CDR3 DNA is TGTGCCAGCAGTTACCTCCACTCCTACAATGAGCAGTTCTTC.

Here the CDR3 reads CASSIDRTAEAFF. The DNA of the CDR3 is TGTGCCAGTAGTATAGACAGGACCGCTGAAGCTTTCTTT. The chain combines TRBV19 with TRBJ1-1; the D is unclear. The germline V gene has CDR1 LNHDA and CDR2 SQIVND (reference sequence). V gave up 0 bases and J gave up 6 bases, with 8 bases separating them. The CDR3 extends over 13 amino acids.

The CDR3, as DNA: TGTGCCAGCAGCTCTGACAGGTCGATCTGGGAGACCCAGTACTTC. It codes for CASSSDRSIWETQYF. The V and J genes are TRBV7-2 and TRBJ2-5, with TRBD1 as a possible D gene (6 bases). Germline V gene data show CDR1 as SGHTA and CDR2 as FQGNSA. The CDR3 consists of 15 residues. V lost 4 bases, J lost 5 bases, and 17 bases lay in between.

The chain is built from TRBV7-2 and TRBJ2-2; 8 bases line up with TRBD2. CDR3 length: 16 amino acids. V was pared by 5 bases and J by 7 bases, with 12 bases of the junction left unmatched. CDR1 is SGHTA, CDR2 FQGNSA, per germline. The CDR3 region is CASSPQPIGTSGELFF. The DNA for the CDR3 is TGTGCCAGCAGCCCGCAGCCAATCGGGACTAGCGGGGAGCTGTTTTTT. The full variable domain, with the rest looked up from reference TRBV7-2 and TRBJ2-2, is GAGVSQSPSNKVTEKGKDVELRCDPISGHTALYWYRQSLGQGLEFLIYFQGNSAPDKSGLPSDRFSAERTGGSVSTLTIQRTQQEDSAVYLCASSPQPIGTSGELFFGEGSRLTVL.

The rearrangement uses TRBV6-5 and TRBJ2-3; D call uncertain. The CDR3 has 13 residues. The V end lost 5 bases, the J end lost 4 bases, and 10 bases lay between the germline ends. Germline assignment: CDR1 MNHEY and CDR2 SVGAGI. CDR3 protein: CASSLRPADTQYF. The CDR3 region has the DNA TGTGCCAGCAGTCTTCGTCCAGCAGATACGCAGTATTTT.

This clone was detected only a few times. The chain combines TRBV7-9 with TRBJ2-1; TRBD1 matches at 12 bases. The CDR3 consists of 14 residues. Looked up from germline, CDR1 is SEHNR and CDR2 is FQNEAQ (reference sequence). V dropped 5 bases and J dropped 10; count of bases not matched to a gene: 6. The CDR3, as DNA: TGTGCCAGCAGCACCGTAGGGACAGGGGGCGAGCAGTTCTTC. Translated, it gives CASSTVGTGGEQFF.

CDR3 region: CASSYEVQGTYEQYF. For the CDR3, the DNA is TGTGCCAGCAGTTATGAAGTGCAGGGGACATACGAGCAGTACTTC. V is TRBV6-6 and J is TRBJ2-7; weak D call: TRBD1 (6 bases). There are 15 residues in the CDR3. The V and J ends lost 3 bases and 4 bases respectively, with 16 bases between them. The V gene's germline CDR1 is MNHNY and CDR2 SVGAGI (reference sequence).

This chain uses TRBV13 with TRBJ2-1; 11 nucleotides match TRBD1. Trimming cost V 6 bases and J 10 bases; bases outside gene matches: 8. Germline CDR1 reads PRHDT; CDR2 reads FYEKMQ (reference sequence). The CDR3 spans 14 residues. The CDR3 sequence is CASRPGQGALEQFF. CDR3 coding DNA: TGTGCCAGCAGACCCGGACAGGGGGCGTTGGAGCAGTTCTTC.

The chain combines TRBV7-9 with TRBJ1-4; TRBD1 might be the D (5 bases). The germline V gene has CDR1 SEHNR and CDR2 FQNEAQ (reference sequence). CDR3 length: 15 residues. V was shortened by 5 bases and J by 0 bases, with 10 bases between the two germline ends. CDR3 sequence reads: CASSRQLTTNEKLFF. The CDR3 nucleotides are TGTGCCAGCAGCCGACAGCTAACAACTAATGAAAAACTGTTTTTT.

This clone was found a few times. V is TRBV2 and J is TRBJ2-2, with D possibly TRBD2 on 6 matching bases. This CDR3 spans 16 amino acids. V dropped 4 bases and J dropped 0 bases, with 12 bases sitting between them. Per the germline V gene, CDR1 is SNHLY and CDR2 is FYNNEI. DNA of the CDR3: TGTGCCAGCAGTGCGGGGGTAGGAGCGAACACCGGGGAGCTGTTTTTT. This sequence encodes CASSAGVGANTGELFF.

The chain is built from TRBV28 and TRBJ1-1; possible D gene TRBD1, 6 bases. The germline V and J ends were trimmed by 6 bases and 2 bases, with 10 bases remaining between them. Germline CDR1 reads MDHEN; CDR2 reads SYDVKM. The CDR3 runs 13 residues. In DNA, the CDR3 is TGTGCCAGCAGCACCGGGACAAACACTGAAGCTTTCTTT. The encoded protein is CASSTGTNTEAFF.

This chain uses TRBV14 with TRBJ1-5, with D perhaps matching TRBD1 (5 bases). Germline V gene sequence: CDR1 SGHDN, CDR2 FVKESK. The CDR3 sequence is 14 residues long. V lost 2 bases and J lost 6, with 11 bases in between. The CDR3 sequence: CASSQMGVGQPQHF. The DNA for the CDR3 is TGTGCCAGCAGCCAAATGGGGGTGGGTCAGCCCCAGCATTTT.

The chain carries TRBV28 and TRBJ1-2; tentatively, D is TRBD1 (5 bases). Germline V gives CDR1 MDHEN, CDR2 SYDVKM. The CDR3 has 15 amino acids. Trimming shortened V by 6 bases and J by 5 bases, and 19 bases separated the two germline ends. As DNA, the CDR3 is TGTGCCAGCAGCGTAAGTCCAGGGCCCAAGTATGGCTACACCTTC. The encoded protein is CASSVSPGPKYGYTF.

The sample holds a few counts of this clone. The chain's CDR3 is CASFGTSGGFQETQYF. Here the CDR3 DNA reads TGTGCCAGCTTCGGGACTAGCGGGGGATTCCAAGAGACCCAGTACTTC. The J gene is TRBJ2-5, the V gene TRBV5-5; 14 positions match TRBD2. J was trimmed by 1 base and V by 7 bases; bases with no gene match: 6. The CDR3 totals 16 residues. Germline loops: CDR1 SGHKS, CDR2 YYEKEE (reference sequence).

The J gene is TRBJ1-1, the V gene TRBV7-9; D is unclear. The V end lost 4 bases, the J end lost 4 bases, and 13 bases lay between the germline ends. Germline-derived CDR1 and CDR2 are SEHNR and FQNEAQ (reference sequence). The CDR3 is 14 residues long. CDR3 residues: CASSSRMAGTEAFF. CDR3 sequence (DNA): TGTGCCAGCAGCTCTAGGATGGCGGGCACTGAAGCTTTCTTT.

The CDR3 nucleotides are TGTGCCAGCAGTGAACGGGACGGAGGTATGCAGTTCTTC. It specifies CASSERDGGMQFF. The chain uses TRBV2 and TRBJ2-1; the D gene could be TRBD1 or TRBD2 (5 bases each). The CDR3 contains 13 residues. V dropped 2 bases and J dropped 12 bases, with 14 bases sitting between them. The germline gives CDR1 SNHLY, CDR2 FYNNEI.

The V call is TRBV28, the J call TRBJ2-2, with D perhaps matching TRBD1 (6 bases). The germline V gene encodes CDR1 MDHEN and CDR2 SYDVKM. V was trimmed by 4 bases and J by 7 bases, leaving 28 bases between them. This CDR3 has 19 amino acids. CDR3 loop: CASSSQGAGAEGRNGELFF. The DNA for the CDR3 is TGTGCCAGCAGTTCACAGGGTGCCGGGGCGGAAGGGAGAAACGGGGAGCTGTTTTTT.